Here is one T cell receptor (beta chain) with its context. This record comes from a study of cytomegalovirus exposure and HLA in healthy donors. Germline CDR1 reads SGHNT; CDR2 reads YENEEA. V was cut by 5 bases and J by 11 bases, with 18 bases left in between. The CDR3 has 13 amino acids. The PCR made use of 60 Vbeta and 13 Jbeta primers. TCRdb keeps only in-frame clones here, not all; method: immunoSEQ multiplex PCR. The sample has some 150,000 clones, roughly 79% seen once. This clonotype was sampled from a woman aged 18-29 years in good health and CMV-seropositive. Sequencing was carried out using PBMCs. The chain is built from TRBV11-3 and TRBJ1-1, with D perhaps matching TRBD1 (5 bases). DNA for the CDR3: TGTGCCAGCAGCCCTGGACATCCAGCTACGGCTTTCTTT. Translation gives CASSPGHPATAFF.